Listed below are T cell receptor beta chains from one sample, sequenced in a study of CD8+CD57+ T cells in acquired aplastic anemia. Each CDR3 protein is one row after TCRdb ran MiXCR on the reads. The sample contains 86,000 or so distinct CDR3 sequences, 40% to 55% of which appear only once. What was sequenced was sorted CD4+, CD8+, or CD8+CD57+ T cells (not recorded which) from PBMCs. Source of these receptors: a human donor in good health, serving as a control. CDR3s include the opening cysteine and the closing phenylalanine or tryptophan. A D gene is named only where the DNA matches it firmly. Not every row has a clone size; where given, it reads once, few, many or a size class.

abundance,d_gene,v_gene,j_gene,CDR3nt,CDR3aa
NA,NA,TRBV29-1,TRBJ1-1,TGCAGCGTTGAAGATCAGGGCCGGGGTGAAGCTTTCTTT,CSVEDQGRGEAFF
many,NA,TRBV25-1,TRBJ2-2,TGTGCCAGCAGTGAGGCACCTAACGAGAGCGGGGAGCTGTTTTTT,CASSEAPNESGELFF
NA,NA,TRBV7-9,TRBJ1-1,TGCGCCAGCAATATCATGACAGCGCTTTACACTGAAGCTTTCTTT,CASNIMTALYTEAFF
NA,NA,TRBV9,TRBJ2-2,TGTGCCAGCAGCGTAAGAGCTCGAGCGGACACCGGGGAGCTGTTTTTT,CASSVRARADTGELFF
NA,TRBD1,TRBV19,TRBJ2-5,TGTGCCAGTAGTATAGGACAGGGGTCACAAGAGACCCAGTACTTC,CASSIGQGSQETQYF
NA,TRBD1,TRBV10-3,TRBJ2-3,TGTGCCACCAGCACTTTTAAGACAGGGGGCAGAAATACGCAGTATTTT,CATSTFKTGGRNTQYF
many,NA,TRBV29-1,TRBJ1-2,TGCAGCGTTGTAATTCCGGGGATATACTATGGCTACACCTTC,CSVVIPGIYYGYTF
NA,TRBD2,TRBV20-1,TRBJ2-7,TGCAGTGCTAGAGGCGGCCAGGCGGGAGAAGGCGAGCAGTACTTC,CSARGGQAGEGEQYF
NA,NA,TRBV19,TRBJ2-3,TGTGCCAGTAGTCCTCCAGGGGGCGGGGGAGATACGCAGTATTTT,CASSPPGGGGDTQYF
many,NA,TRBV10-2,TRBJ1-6,TGCGCCAGCGGAGAGGAACGAACCTCACCCCTCCACTTT,CASGEERTSPLHF
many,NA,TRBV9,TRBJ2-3,TGTGCCAGCAGCGTAGTTAAGGGAGGTACGCAGTATTTT,CASSVVKGGTQYF
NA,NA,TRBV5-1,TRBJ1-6,TGCGCCAGCAGCTTGATACAGGGAGGCGCTTCACCCCTCCACTTT,CASSLIQGGASPLHF
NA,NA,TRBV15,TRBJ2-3,TGTGCCACCAGCAGTACTACAGGGCTAGATACGCAGTATTTT,CATSSTTGLDTQYF
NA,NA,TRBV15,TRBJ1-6,TGTGCCACCAGCAGAGGGCAGGGTAATTCACCCCTCCACTTT,CATSRGQGNSPLHF
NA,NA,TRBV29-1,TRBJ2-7,TGCAGCGTTGAGAGGTTAAGCTCCTACGAGCAGTACTTC,CSVERLSSYEQYF
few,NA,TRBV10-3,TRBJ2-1,TGTGCCATCAGTGAGTCGGGAGGGCAGTTCTTC,CAISESGGQFF
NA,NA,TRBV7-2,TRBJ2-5,TGTGCCAGCAGCCGTGAGACAGCAGAGACCCAGTACTTC,CASSRETAETQYF
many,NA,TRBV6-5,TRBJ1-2,TGTGCCAGCAGTTCGAATAACCCTGCCGAGAACTATGGCTACACCTTC,CASSSNNPAENYGYTF
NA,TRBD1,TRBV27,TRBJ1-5,TGTGCCAGCAGTTTATCGGGAGGGGGCGGGAATCAGCCCCAGCATTTT,CASSLSGGGGNQPQHF
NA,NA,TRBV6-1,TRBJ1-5,TGTGCCAGCAGTGAAAGAGGGTATAACAATCAGCCCCAGCATTTT,CASSERGYNNQPQHF
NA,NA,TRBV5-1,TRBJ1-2,TGCGCCAGCAGCCCCAGAGACTTTGTCGAGGAGGGCTACACCTTC,CASSPRDFVEEGYTF
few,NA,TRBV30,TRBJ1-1,TGTGCCTGGAGTCGCGGGACAATAGGTGAAGCTTTCTTT,CAWSRGTIGEAFF
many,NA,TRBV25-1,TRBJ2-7,TGTGCCAGCAGTTTATACGACAGACCCTACGAGCAGTACTTC,CASSLYDRPYEQYF
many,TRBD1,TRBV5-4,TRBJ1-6,TGTGCCAGCAGCCTCGACAGGGCTTACCATTCACCCCTCCACTTT,CASSLDRAYHSPLHF
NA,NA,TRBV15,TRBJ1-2,TGTGCCACCAGAAGGGACACGGACTTCTATGGCTACACCTTC,CATRRDTDFYGYTF
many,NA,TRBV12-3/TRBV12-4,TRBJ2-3,TGTGCCAGCAGTTTGGTCGCCGATACGCAGTATTTT,CASSLVADTQYF
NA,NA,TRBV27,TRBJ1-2,TGTGCCAGCAGCCCACTTTCTAACTATGGCTACACCTTC,CASSPLSNYGYTF
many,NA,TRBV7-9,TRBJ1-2,TGTGCCAGCAGCCCCCCCGAGGGGTACAGAAGCTATGGCTACACCTTC,CASSPPEGYRSYGYTF
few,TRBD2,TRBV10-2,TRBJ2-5,TGTGCCAGCAGTTCCACCCACGGGACTAGCGGGAGGGCAGAGACCCAGTACTTC,CASSSTHGTSGRAETQYF
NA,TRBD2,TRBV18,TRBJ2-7,TGTGCCAGCTTCCCCGGGAGGAGGACCTACGAGCAGTACTTC,CASFPGRRTYEQYF
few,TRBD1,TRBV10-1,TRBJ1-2,TGCGCCAGCAGTGAGACCGACAGGGAAGTGAGCTACACCTTC,CASSETDREVSYTF